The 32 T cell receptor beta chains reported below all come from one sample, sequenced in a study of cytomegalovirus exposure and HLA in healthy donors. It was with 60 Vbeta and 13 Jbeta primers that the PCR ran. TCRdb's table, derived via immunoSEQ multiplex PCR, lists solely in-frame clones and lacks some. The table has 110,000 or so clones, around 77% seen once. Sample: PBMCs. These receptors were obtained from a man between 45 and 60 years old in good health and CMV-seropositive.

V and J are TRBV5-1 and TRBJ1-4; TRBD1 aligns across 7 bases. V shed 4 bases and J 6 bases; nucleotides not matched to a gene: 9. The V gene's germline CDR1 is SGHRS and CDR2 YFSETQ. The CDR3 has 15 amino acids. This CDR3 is CASSPQGGGDEKLFF. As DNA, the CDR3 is TGCGCCAGCAGCCCCCAGGGGGGAGGAGATGAAAAACTGTTTTTT.

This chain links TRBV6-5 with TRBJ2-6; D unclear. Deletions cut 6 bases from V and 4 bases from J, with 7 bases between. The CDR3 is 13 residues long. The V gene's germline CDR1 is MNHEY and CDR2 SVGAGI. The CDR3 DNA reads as TGTGCCAGCAGCCCCCCGGGGGCCAACGTCCTGACTTTC. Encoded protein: CASSPPGANVLTF.

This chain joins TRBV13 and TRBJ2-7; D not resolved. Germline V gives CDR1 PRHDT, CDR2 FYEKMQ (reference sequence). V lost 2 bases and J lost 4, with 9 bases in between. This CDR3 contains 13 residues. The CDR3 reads CASSLSVRYEQYF. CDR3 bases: TGTGCCAGCAGCTTATCCGTGCGTTACGAGCAGTACTTC.

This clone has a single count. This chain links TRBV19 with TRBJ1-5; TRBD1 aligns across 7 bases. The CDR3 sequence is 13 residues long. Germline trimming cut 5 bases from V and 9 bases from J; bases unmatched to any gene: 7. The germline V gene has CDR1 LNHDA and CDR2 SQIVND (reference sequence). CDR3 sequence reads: CASSGDSSGPQHF. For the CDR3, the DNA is TGTGCCAGTAGTGGGGACAGCTCAGGGCCCCAGCATTTT.

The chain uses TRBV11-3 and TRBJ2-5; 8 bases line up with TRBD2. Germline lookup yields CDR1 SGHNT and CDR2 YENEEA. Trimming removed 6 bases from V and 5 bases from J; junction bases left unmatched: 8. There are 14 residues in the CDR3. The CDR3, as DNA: TGTGCCAGCAGATCGCGGGGGGACCCGGAGACCCAGTACTTC. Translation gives CASRSRGDPETQYF.

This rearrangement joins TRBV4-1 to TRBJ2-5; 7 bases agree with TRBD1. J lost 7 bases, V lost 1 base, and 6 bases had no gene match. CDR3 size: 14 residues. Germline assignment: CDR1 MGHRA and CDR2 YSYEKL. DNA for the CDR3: TGCGCCAGCAGCCAAGGAGGGGGCCCGGGGACCCAGTACTTC. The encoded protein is CASSQGGGPGTQYF.

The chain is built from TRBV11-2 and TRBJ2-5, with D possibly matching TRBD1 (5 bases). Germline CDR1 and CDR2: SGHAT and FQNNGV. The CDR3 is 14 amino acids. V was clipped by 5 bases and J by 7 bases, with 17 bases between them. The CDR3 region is CASSTTAGIGTQYF. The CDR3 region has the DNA TGTGCCAGCAGCACAACGGCAGGGATTGGGACCCAGTACTTC.

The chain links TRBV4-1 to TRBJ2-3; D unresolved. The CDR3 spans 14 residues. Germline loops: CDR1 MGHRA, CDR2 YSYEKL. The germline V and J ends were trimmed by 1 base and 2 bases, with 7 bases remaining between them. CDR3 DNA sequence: TGCGCCAGCAGCCAAGGACTGATCACAGATACGCAGTATTTT. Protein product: CASSQGLITDTQYF.

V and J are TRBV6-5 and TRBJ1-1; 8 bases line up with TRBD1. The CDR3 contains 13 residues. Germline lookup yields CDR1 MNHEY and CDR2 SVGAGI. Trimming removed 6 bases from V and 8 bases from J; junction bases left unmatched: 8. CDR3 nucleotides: TGTGCCAGCAGGTTTCAGGGGGCGGAGGAAGCTTTCTTT. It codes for CASRFQGAEEAFF.

CDR3 loop: CASSSPGNEKLFF. Here the CDR3 DNA reads TGTGCCAGCAGCTCCCCCGGTAATGAAAAACTGTTTTTT. The chain links TRBV7-9 to TRBJ1-4; D uncertain. Germline V gene data show CDR1 as SEHNR and CDR2 as FQNEAQ (reference sequence). The CDR3 contains 13 residues. V lost 4 bases, J lost 4 bases, and 7 bases lay in between.

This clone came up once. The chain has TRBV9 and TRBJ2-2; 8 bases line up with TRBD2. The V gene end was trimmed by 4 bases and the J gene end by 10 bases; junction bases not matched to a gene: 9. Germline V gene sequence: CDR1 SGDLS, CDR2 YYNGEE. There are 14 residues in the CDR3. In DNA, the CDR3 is TGTGCCAGCAGCTATAGCGGGGCCCCTACGGAGCTGTTTTTT. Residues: CASSYSGAPTELFF.

CDR3 DNA: TGTGCCAGTAGTATCCCAACAGGGCAGGCACGCAATCAGCCCCAGCATTTT. This codes for CASSIPTGQARNQPQHF. This chain joins TRBV19 and TRBJ1-5; perhaps TRBD1 as D (6 bases). The V and J ends lost 3 bases and 2 bases respectively, with 17 bases between them. Germline lookup yields CDR1 LNHDA and CDR2 SQIVND (reference sequence). The CDR3 consists of 17 residues. The full variable domain, rest sourced from reference TRBV19 and TRBJ1-5, is DGGITQSPKYLFRKEGQNVTLSCEQNLNHDAMYWYRQDPGQGLRLIYYSQIVNDFQKGDIAEGYSVSREKKESFPLTVTSAQKNPTAFYLCASSIPTGQARNQPQHFGDGTRLSIL.

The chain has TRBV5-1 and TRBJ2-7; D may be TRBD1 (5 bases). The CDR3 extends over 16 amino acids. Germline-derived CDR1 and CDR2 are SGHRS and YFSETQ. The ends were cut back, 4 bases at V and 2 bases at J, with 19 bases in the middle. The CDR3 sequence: CASSPLGERGTYEQYF. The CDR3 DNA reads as TGCGCCAGCAGCCCTCTAGGGGAACGTGGGACCTACGAGCAGTACTTC.

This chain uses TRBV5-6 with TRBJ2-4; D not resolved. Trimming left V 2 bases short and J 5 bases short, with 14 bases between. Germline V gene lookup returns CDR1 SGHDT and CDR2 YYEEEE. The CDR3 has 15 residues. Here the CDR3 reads CASSLEGEVENIQYF. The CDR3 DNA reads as TGTGCCAGCAGCTTAGAAGGAGAAGTCGAAAACATTCAGTACTTC.

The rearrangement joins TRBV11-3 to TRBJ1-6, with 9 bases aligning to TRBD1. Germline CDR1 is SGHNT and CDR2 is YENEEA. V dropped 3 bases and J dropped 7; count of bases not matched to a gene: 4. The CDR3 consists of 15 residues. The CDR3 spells CASSFRTGVNSPLHF. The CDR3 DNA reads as TGTGCCAGCAGCTTTCGGACAGGGGTCAATTCACCCCTCCACTTT.

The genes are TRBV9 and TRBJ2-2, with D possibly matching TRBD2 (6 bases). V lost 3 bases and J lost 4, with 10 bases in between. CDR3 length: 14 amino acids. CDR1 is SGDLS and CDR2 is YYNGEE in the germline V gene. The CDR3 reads CASSAGVGTGELFF. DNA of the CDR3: TGTGCCAGCAGCGCGGGGGTAGGCACCGGGGAGCTGTTTTTT.

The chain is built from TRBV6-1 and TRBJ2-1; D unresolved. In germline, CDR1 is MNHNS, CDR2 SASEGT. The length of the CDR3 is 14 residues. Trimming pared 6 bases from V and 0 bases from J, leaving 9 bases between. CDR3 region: CASSPTYSYNEQFF. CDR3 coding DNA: TGTGCCAGCAGCCCCACTTACTCCTACAATGAGCAGTTCTTC.

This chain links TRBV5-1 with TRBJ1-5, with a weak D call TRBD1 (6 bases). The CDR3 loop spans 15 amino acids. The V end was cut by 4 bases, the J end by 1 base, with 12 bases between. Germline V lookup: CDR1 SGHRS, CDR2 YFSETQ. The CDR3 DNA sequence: TGCGCCAGCAGCGCTCTGGGGGCGAGCAATCAGCCCCAGCATTTT. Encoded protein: CASSALGASNQPQHF.

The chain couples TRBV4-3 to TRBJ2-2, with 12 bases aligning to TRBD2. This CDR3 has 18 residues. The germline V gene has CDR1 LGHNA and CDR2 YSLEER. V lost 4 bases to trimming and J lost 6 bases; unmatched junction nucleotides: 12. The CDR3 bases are TGCGCCAGCAGCCCGCTCCTAGCGGGGGGGACAAAGGCCGGGGAGCTGTTTTTT. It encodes CASSPLLAGGTKAGELFF.

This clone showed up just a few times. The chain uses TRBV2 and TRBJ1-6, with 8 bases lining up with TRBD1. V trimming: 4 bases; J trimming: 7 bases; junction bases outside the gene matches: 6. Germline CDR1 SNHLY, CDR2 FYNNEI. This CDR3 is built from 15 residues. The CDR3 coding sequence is TGTGCCAGCAGTGTGAACAACAGGGGGAATTCACCCCTCCACTTT. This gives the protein CASSVNNRGNSPLHF.

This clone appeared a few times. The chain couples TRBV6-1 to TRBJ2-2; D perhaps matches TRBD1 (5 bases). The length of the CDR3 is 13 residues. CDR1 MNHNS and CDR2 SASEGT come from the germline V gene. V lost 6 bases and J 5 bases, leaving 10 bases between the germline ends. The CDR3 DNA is TGTGCCAGCAGGATGACAGCGACCGGGGAGCTGTTTTTT. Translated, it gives CASRMTATGELFF.

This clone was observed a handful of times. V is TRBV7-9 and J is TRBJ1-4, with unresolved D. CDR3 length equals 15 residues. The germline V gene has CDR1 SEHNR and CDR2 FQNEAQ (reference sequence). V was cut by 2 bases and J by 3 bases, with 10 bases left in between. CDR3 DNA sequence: TGTGCCAGCAGCTTAAGAGGAGATCCTAATGAAAAACTGTTTTTT. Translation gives CASSLRGDPNEKLFF.

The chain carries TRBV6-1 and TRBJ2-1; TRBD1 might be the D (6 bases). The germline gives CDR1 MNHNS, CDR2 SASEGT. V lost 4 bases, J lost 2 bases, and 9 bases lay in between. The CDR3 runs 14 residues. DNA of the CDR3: TGTGCCAGCAGTGTCCGGGACACCTACAATGAGCAGTTCTTC. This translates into CASSVRDTYNEQFF.

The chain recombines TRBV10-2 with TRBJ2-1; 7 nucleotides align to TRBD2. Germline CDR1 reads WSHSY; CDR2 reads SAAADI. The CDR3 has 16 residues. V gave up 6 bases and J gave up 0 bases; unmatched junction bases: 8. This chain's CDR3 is CASSGGGTSSYNEQFF. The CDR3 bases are TGCGCCAGCAGCGGGGGAGGGACGAGCTCCTACAATGAGCAGTTCTTC.

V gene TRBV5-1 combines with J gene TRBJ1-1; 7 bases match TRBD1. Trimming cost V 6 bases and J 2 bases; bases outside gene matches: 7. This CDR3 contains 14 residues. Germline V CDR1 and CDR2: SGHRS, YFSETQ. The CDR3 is CASKEQGSNTEAFF. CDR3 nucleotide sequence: TGCGCCAGCAAGGAACAGGGGAGCAACACTGAAGCTTTCTTT.

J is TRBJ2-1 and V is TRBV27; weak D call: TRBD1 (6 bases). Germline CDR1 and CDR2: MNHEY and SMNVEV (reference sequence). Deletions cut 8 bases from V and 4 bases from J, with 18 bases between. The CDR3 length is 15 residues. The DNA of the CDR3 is TGTGCCAGCCGTGCACCGGGACACAGATACAATGAGCAGTTCTTC. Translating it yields CASRAPGHRYNEQFF.

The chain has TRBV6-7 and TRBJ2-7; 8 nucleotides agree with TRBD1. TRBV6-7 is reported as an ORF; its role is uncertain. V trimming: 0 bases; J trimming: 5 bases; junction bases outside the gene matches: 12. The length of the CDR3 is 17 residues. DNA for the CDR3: TGTGCCAGCAGTTACTCGATGGTCCAGGGGGCTTCGAACGAGCAGTACTTC. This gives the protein CASSYSMVQGASNEQYF.

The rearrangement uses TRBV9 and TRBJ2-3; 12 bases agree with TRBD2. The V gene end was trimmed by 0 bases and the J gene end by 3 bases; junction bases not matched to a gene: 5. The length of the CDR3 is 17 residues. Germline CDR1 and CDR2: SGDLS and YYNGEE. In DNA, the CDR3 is TGTGCCAGCAGCGTAGAAACGACTAGCGGGAGTACAGATACGCAGTATTTT. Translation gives CASSVETTSGSTDTQYF.

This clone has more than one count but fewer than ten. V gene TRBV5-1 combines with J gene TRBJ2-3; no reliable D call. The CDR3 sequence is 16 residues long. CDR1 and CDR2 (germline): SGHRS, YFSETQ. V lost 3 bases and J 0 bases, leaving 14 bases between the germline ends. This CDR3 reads CASSYRLSTSTDTQYF. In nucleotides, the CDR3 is TGCGCCAGCAGCTACCGACTGAGTACTAGCACAGATACGCAGTATTTT. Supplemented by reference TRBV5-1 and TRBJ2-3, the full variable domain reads KAGVTQTPRYLIKTRGQQVTLSCSPISGHRSVSWYQQTPGQGLQFLFEYFSETQRNKGNFPGRFSGRQFSNSRSEMNVSTLELGDSALYLCASSYRLSTSTDTQYFGPGTRLTVL.

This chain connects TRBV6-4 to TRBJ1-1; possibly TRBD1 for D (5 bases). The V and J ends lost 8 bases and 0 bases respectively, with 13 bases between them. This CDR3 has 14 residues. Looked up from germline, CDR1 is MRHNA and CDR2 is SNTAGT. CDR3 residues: CASPPQVLNTEAFF. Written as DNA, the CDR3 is TGTGCCAGCCCCCCACAGGTACTGAACACTGAAGCTTTCTTT.

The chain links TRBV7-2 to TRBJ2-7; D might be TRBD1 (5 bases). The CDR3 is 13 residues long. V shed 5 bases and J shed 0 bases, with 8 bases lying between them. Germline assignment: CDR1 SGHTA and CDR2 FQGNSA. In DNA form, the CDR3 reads TGTGCCAGCAGCCCGGACACCTCCTACGAGCAGTACTTC. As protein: CASSPDTSYEQYF.

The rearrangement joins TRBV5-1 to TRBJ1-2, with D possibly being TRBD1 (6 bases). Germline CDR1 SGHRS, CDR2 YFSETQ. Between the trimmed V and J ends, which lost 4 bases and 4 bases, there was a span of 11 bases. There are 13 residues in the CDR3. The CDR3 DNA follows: TGCGCCAGCAGCACGGACAGTTTCTATGGCTACACCTTC. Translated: CASSTDSFYGYTF. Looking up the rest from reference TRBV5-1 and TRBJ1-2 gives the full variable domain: KAGVTQTPRYLIKTRGQQVTLSCSPISGHRSVSWYQQTPGQGLQFLFEYFSETQRNKGNFPGRFSGRQFSNSRSEMNVSTLELGDSALYLCASSTDSFYGYTFGSGTRLTVV.